The 27 T cell receptor beta chains below were found in one sample sequenced in a study of beta chain features in type 1 diabetes. Sequencing targeted expressed TCRB transcripts, as all isolated RNA had been reverse transcribed. Sequenced by immunoSEQ multiplex PCR; TCRdb stores in-frame clones only, minus some. Among roughly 350,000 clones, roughly 9.6% were seen once, and the ten largest hold 0.015% to 0.02%. The sequenced sample consisted of naive CD4+ T cells from blood. The source of these receptors is a young woman in good health.

This chain connects TRBV10-2 to TRBJ2-1; 13 bases agree with TRBD2. Germline V gene data show CDR1 as WSHSY and CDR2 as SAAADI. The CDR3 is 16 amino acids. V dropped 5 bases and J dropped 3; count of bases not matched to a gene: 4. The CDR3 here is CASSKGLAGVYNEQFF. The DNA for the CDR3 is TGCGCCAGCAGTAAAGGACTAGCGGGAGTCTACAATGAGCAGTTCTTC.

The chain recombines TRBV11-2 with TRBJ1-2; D is uncertain. Deletions cut 5 bases from V and 7 bases from J, with 17 bases between. Germline CDR1 and CDR2: SGHAT and FQNNGV. This CDR3 has 14 residues. CDR3 protein: CASSTQSGSTGYTF. CDR3 DNA: TGTGCCAGCAGCACCCAGTCTGGGAGCACTGGCTACACCTTC.

In this sample, this clone turned up a few times. This chain joins TRBV4-1 and TRBJ1-4; 8 bases align to TRBD1. Unmatched junction bases numbered 2, after V lost 4 bases and J lost 4 bases. This CDR3 region has 14 residues. Per germline, CDR1 MGHRA and CDR2 YSYEKL. The CDR3 DNA sequence: TGCGCCAGCAGCCCGGACAGGGATAATGAAAAACTGTTTTTT. Translated, it gives CASSPDRDNEKLFF.

The rearrangement links TRBV18 to TRBJ2-1; perhaps TRBD2 as D (6 bases). Deletions cut 3 bases from V and 6 bases from J, with 18 bases between. Germline V gene sequence: CDR1 KGHSH, CDR2 LQKENI. The CDR3 extends over 16 amino acids. CDR3 residues: CASSPLSEGRANEQFF. The CDR3 DNA reads as TGTGCCAGCTCACCCCTCTCGGAGGGCCGGGCCAATGAGCAGTTCTTC.

This clone showed up just a few times. CDR3 coding DNA: TGCGCCAGCAGCGTCGGACAGGAGCCCCTGGATGAGTTCTTC. Translated, it gives CASSVGQEPLDEFF. The chain couples TRBV5-1 to TRBJ2-1, with 7 bases aligning to TRBD1. The germline CDR1 and CDR2 sequences are SGHRS and YFSETQ. V was pared by 4 bases and J by 14 bases, with 15 bases of the junction left unmatched. This CDR3 has 14 amino acids.

This chain's CDR3 is CASSLAAQGVTEAFF. The CDR3 nucleotides read TGTGCCAGCAGCCTGGCCGCACAGGGGGTCACTGAAGCTTTCTTT. The chain links TRBV7-2 to TRBJ1-1; the match to TRBD1 covers 8 bases. CDR1 is SGHTA and CDR2 is FQGNSA in the germline V gene. This CDR3 comprises 15 residues. Trimming took 5 bases from V and 4 from J; bases not matched to a gene: 9.

The chain carries TRBV2 and TRBJ1-1; 8 bases agree with TRBD1. Germline trimming cut 4 bases from V and 1 base from J; bases unmatched to any gene: 2. The CDR3 consists of 14 residues. Looked up from germline, CDR1 is SNHLY and CDR2 is FYNNEI. This CDR3 is CASSVGQGNTEAFF. CDR3 DNA sequence: TGTGCCAGCAGTGTCGGACAGGGGAACACTGAAGCTTTCTTT. Using reference TRBV2 and TRBJ1-1 for the parts outside the CDR3, the full variable domain is EPEVTQTPSHQVTQMGQEVILRCVPISNHLYFYWYRQILGQKVEFLVSFYNNEISEKSEIFDDQFSVERPDGSNFTLKIRSTKLEDSAMYFCASSVGQGNTEAFFGQGTRLTVV.

This clone was found a few times. The genes are TRBV4-3 and TRBJ2-1; 7 bases fit TRBD1. The CDR3 is 15 residues long. CDR1 and CDR2 (germline): LGHNA, YSLEER. With V trimmed by 1 base and J by 10 bases, 10 bases remained unmatched. The CDR3 spells CASSQGMDRLAEQFF. As DNA, the CDR3 is TGCGCCAGCAGCCAAGGAATGGACAGGTTGGCGGAGCAGTTCTTC.

This chain joins TRBV11-3 and TRBJ2-1; possibly TRBD1 for D (7 bases). Deletions cut 2 bases from V and 2 bases from J, with 10 bases between. Looked up from germline, CDR1 is SGHNT and CDR2 is YENEEA. The CDR3 runs 15 residues. CDR3 bases: TGTGCCAGCAGCTTACAGGGGGGACCCTACAATGAGCAGTTCTTC. Translating gives CASSLQGGPYNEQFF.

V usage is TRBV5-4 and J usage is TRBJ2-1; TRBD1 matches at 11 bases. The germline V gene encodes CDR1 SGHNT and CDR2 YYREEE (reference sequence). Trimming removed 1 base from V and 6 bases from J; junction bases left unmatched: 3. This CDR3 contains 15 residues. CDR3 sequence reads: CASSLRTGGGNEQFF. As DNA, the CDR3 is TGTGCCAGCAGCTTGCGGACAGGGGGCGGCAATGAGCAGTTCTTC.

This clone has a handful of counts. The chain employs TRBV29-1 and TRBJ2-1, with D maybe TRBD2 (5 bases). CDR3 length: 15 residues. Per the germline V gene, CDR1 is SQVTM and CDR2 is ANQGSEA. V was trimmed by 2 bases and J by 4 bases, leaving 15 bases between them. The CDR3, as DNA: TGCAGCGTTGAAAAGGGTCTAGCCGATTACAATGAGCAGTTCTTC. This encodes CSVEKGLADYNEQFF.

The chain couples TRBV5-4 to TRBJ2-5, with D possibly matching TRBD2 (6 bases). Trimming cost V 4 bases and J 2 bases, with 21 bases left between them. The CDR3 has 17 amino acids. Looked up from germline, CDR1 is SGHNT and CDR2 is YYREEE (reference sequence). The CDR3 sequence: CASSIGTYTLGQETQYF. The CDR3 DNA is TGTGCCAGCAGCATCGGGACTTATACTCTGGGACAAGAGACCCAGTACTTC. Drawing the rest from reference TRBV5-4 and TRBJ2-5, the complete variable domain is ETGVTQSPTHLIKTRGQQVTLRCSSQSGHNTVSWYQQALGQGPQFIFQYYREEENGRGNFPPRFSGLQFPNYSSELNVNALELDDSALYLCASSIGTYTLGQETQYFGPGTRLLVL.

The chain employs TRBV9 and TRBJ2-7, with 13 nucleotides matching TRBD2. Germline loops: CDR1 SGDLS, CDR2 YYNGEE. J lost 5 bases, V lost 3 bases, and 2 bases had no gene match. The CDR3 length is 14 residues. CDR3 loop: CASSALAGGDEQYF. In DNA form, the CDR3 reads TGTGCCAGCAGCGCACTAGCGGGAGGGGACGAGCAGTACTTC.

The genes are TRBV29-1 and TRBJ1-1, with a tentative D call TRBD1 (6 bases). V lost 3 bases and J lost 1, with 12 bases in between. CDR1 and CDR2 from the germline V gene are SQVTM and ANQGSEA. CDR3 length: 14 residues. The CDR3 coding sequence is TGCAGCGTTGATCGGCTACAGGGGAACACTGAAGCTTTCTTT. Amino acid sequence: CSVDRLQGNTEAFF.

This clone appeared a few times. V gene TRBV21-1 combines with J gene TRBJ1-3. TRBV21-1 is shown as a pseudogene. CDR3 size: 13 residues. The CDR3 sequence is CASSNRTRNTIYF. The CDR3 DNA reads as TGTGCCAGCAGCAATAGAACGAGAAACACCATATATTTT.

The rearrangement uses TRBV7-2 and TRBJ1-2; 9 positions match TRBD1. The germline gives CDR1 SGHTA, CDR2 FQGNSA. This CDR3 has 18 residues. V dropped 6 bases and J dropped 0; count of bases not matched to a gene: 14. The CDR3 sequence is CASSPRSGTGRPNYGYTF. Here the CDR3 DNA reads TGTGCCAGCAGTCCACGTTCCGGGACAGGGCGACCTAACTATGGCTACACCTTC.

The chain couples TRBV9 to TRBJ2-5, with 10 bases lining up with TRBD1. The CDR3 loop spans 15 amino acids. J gave up 5 bases and V 3 bases, and 7 bases lay outside the gene matches. CDR1 is SGDLS and CDR2 is YYNGEE in the germline V gene. Written as DNA, the CDR3 is TGTGCCAGCAGCGCCGCGGGACAGGGGTGGGAGACCCAGTACTTC. Amino acids: CASSAAGQGWETQYF.

The rearrangement joins TRBV18 to TRBJ2-4; 13 positions agree with TRBD2. CDR3 length: 19 residues. Trimming at V came to 3 bases and at J to 6 bases, leaving 14 bases not matched to a gene. The germline V gene encodes CDR1 KGHSH and CDR2 LQKENI. The CDR3 reads CASSPTPWTSGSRGNIQYF. The CDR3 DNA reads as TGTGCCAGCTCACCTACTCCCTGGACTAGCGGGAGTCGAGGAAACATTCAGTACTTC.

This clone has only a few counts. The CDR3, as DNA: TGCAGCGTTCCGACTAGCGGGGGGGGTTGGACCGGGGAGCTGTTTTTT. Its protein is CSVPTSGGGWTGELFF. The chain links TRBV29-1 to TRBJ2-2; 14 nucleotides line up with TRBD2. The CDR3 consists of 16 residues. J lost 5 bases, V lost 5 bases, and 7 bases had no gene match. Germline CDR1 reads SQVTM; CDR2 reads ANQGSEA.

The chain has TRBV7-3 and TRBJ2-3, with D perhaps TRBD2 (6 bases). V lost 3 bases and J 3 bases, leaving 13 bases between the germline ends. This CDR3 is built from 15 residues. Germline V gene data show CDR1 as SGHTA and CDR2 as FQGTGA. CDR3 residues: CASSFGGASTDTQYF. The CDR3 bases are TGTGCCAGCAGCTTTGGCGGGGCAAGTACAGATACGCAGTATTTT.

CDR3 in DNA: TGTGCCAGCAGTCTCGGGACTAGCGGGAGCTCAGATACGCAGTATTTT. It yields the protein CASSLGTSGSSDTQYF. The genes are TRBV28 and TRBJ2-3; TRBD2 agrees at 14 bases. The junction had 5 bases not matched to a gene; V was cut back by 5 bases and J by 4 bases. The CDR3 has 16 amino acids. CDR1 and CDR2 (germline): MDHEN, SYDVKM.

The chain recombines TRBV9 with TRBJ2-2, with D possibly TRBD2 on 5 matching bases. The CDR3 contains 14 residues. The V end lost 3 bases, the J end lost 6 bases, and 12 bases lay between the germline ends. Looked up from germline, CDR1 is SGDLS and CDR2 is YYNGEE. The CDR3 nucleotides are TGTGCCAGCAGCGGCCGGGGTGGTGCCGGGGAGCTGTTTTTT. This sequence encodes CASSGRGGAGELFF.

This chain's CDR3 is CAWSVHSGANVLTF. In nucleotides, the CDR3 is TGTGCCTGGAGTGTCCACTCTGGGGCCAACGTCCTGACTTTC. The V gene is TRBV30, the J gene TRBJ2-6; D not certain. Germline V gene lookup returns CDR1 GTSNPN and CDR2 SVGIG (reference sequence). Trimming took 0 bases from V and 0 from J, leaving 3 bases between them. The CDR3 is 14 residues long.

The chain combines TRBV5-4 with TRBJ2-2; 7 bases fit TRBD2. Germline V lookup: CDR1 SGHNT, CDR2 YYREEE (reference sequence). The J segment lost 6 bases and the V segment lost 9 bases, leaving 14 bases of the junction unmatched. The CDR3 contains 15 residues. The CDR3 sequence: CATDFGGRVAGELFF. CDR3 coding DNA: TGTGCCACCGACTTCGGGGGGAGGGTGGCCGGGGAGCTGTTTTTT.

The rearrangement joins TRBV5-1 to TRBJ1-2; D gene uncertain. This CDR3 is 15 amino acids long. The V gene's germline CDR1 is SGHRS and CDR2 YFSETQ. The V end lost 1 base, the J end lost 1 base, and 11 bases lay between the germline ends. CDR3 in DNA: TGCGCCAGCAGCTTGTCCAGTGACAATAACTATGGCTACACCTTC. This encodes CASSLSSDNNYGYTF.

This clone was detected a few times. The chain recombines TRBV29-1 with TRBJ2-3; TRBD2 agrees at 7 bases. The CDR3 length is 14 residues. V was clipped by 7 bases and J by 0 bases; unmatched bases: 7. CDR1 and CDR2 (germline): SQVTM, ANQGSEA. CDR3 loop: CSGRLSGSTDTQYF. For the CDR3, the DNA is TGCAGCGGCCGTCTTAGCGGGAGCACAGATACGCAGTATTTT.

This chain uses TRBV4-2 with TRBJ2-7; TRBD2 agrees at 7 bases. With V trimmed by 0 bases and J by 2 bases, 7 bases remained unmatched. This CDR3 comprises 16 residues. Looked up from germline, CDR1 is LGHNA and CDR2 is YNFKEQ. DNA for the CDR3: TGTGCCAGCAGCCAAGATTTAACTAGCGATCCCTACGAGCAGTACTTC. It translates to CASSQDLTSDPYEQYF.